Listed below are T cell receptor beta chains from one sample, sequenced in a study of blood T cell repertoires in COVID-19. Assay used: immunoSEQ multiplex PCR; TCRdb lists only in-frame clones, some missing. The repertoire includes about 89,000 clones, 78% of them detected once, and roughly 6% sits in the top ten. The sequenced sample consisted of peripheral blood. These receptors were obtained from a man aged 70 or older with COVID-19, enrolled during active disease. Each CDR3 is given with its conserved first and last residue. Fields, in order: CDR3 protein, CDR3 DNA, V gene, J gene, D gene. A D gene is named only where the DNA matches it firmly.

CDR3: CASSQGIGEAQYF; DNA: TGCGCCAGCAGCCAAGGAATCGGAGAGGCCCAGTACTTC; V: TRBV4-3; J: TRBJ2-5; D: .
CDR3: CASSWGAGSSPLHF; DNA: TGTGCCAGCAGTTGGGGCGCAGGAAGTTCACCCCTCCACTTT; V: TRBV27; J: TRBJ1-6; D: .
CDR3: CSVERTGLYGYTF; DNA: TGCAGCGTTGAACGGACAGGGCTATATGGCTACACCTTC; V: TRBV29-1; J: TRBJ1-2; D: TRBD1
CDR3: CASSESGQEQYF; DNA: TGCGCCAGCAGCGAGTCCGGTCAAGAGCAGTACTTC; V: TRBV5-1; J: TRBJ2-7; D: .
CDR3: CAWSPLEGHEQFF; DNA: TGTGCCTGGAGTCCCCTTGAGGGCCATGAGCAGTTCTTC; V: TRBV30; J: TRBJ2-1; D: .
CDR3: CASSHNQGADGYTF; DNA: TGTGCCAGCAGCCACAATCAAGGGGCCGATGGCTACACCTTC; V: TRBV4-2; J: TRBJ1-2; D: .
CDR3: CASRGHETQYF; DNA: TGTGCCAGCAGGGGGCACGAGACCCAGTACTTC; V: TRBV27; J: TRBJ2-5; D: .
CDR3: CASSRTSGVSSTDTQYF; DNA: TGTGCCAGCAGCCGGACTAGCGGGGTCTCTAGCACAGATACGCAGTATTTT; V: TRBV6-4; J: TRBJ2-3; D: TRBD2
CDR3: CASTLGASWNEQYF; DNA: TGTGCCAGCACCCTGGGGGCCTCTTGGAACGAGCAGTACTTC; V: TRBV5-6; J: TRBJ2-7; D: .
CDR3: CASSTPGQGGETQYF; DNA: TGTGCCAGTAGTACACCGGGACAGGGTGGGGAGACCCAGTACTTC; V: TRBV19; J: TRBJ2-5; D: TRBD1
CDR3: CSASPLAGGVIAADTQYF; DNA: TGCAGTGCTAGTCCGCTAGCGGGAGGGGTAATAGCGGCAGATACGCAGTATTTT; V: TRBV20-1; J: TRBJ2-3; D: TRBD2